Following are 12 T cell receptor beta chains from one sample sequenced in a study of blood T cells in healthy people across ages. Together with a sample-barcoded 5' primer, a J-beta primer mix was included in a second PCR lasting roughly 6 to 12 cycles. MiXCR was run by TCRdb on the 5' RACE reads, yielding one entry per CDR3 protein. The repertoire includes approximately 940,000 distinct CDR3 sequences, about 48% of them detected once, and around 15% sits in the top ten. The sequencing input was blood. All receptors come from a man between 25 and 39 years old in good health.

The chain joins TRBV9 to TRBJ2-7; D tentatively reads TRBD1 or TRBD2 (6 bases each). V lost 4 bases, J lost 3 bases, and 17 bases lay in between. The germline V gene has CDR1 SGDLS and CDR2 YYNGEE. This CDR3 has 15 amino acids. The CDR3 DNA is TGTGCCAGCAGCCCCGGCACGAGGGGGGACTACGAGCAGTACTTC. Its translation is CASSPGTRGDYEQYF.

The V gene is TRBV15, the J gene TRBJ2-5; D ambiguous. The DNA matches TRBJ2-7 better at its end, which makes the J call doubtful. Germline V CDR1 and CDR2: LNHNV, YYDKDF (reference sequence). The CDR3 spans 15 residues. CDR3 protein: CATSSQKSATDEQYF. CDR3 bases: TGTGCCACCAGCAGTCAGAAAAGCGCCACGGACGAGCAGTACTTC.

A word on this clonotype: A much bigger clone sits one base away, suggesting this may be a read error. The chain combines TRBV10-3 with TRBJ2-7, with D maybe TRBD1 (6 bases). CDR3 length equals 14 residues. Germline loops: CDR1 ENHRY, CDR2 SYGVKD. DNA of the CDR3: TGTGCCATCAGTGAGTCGACAGGTCCCTACGAGCAGCACTTC. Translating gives CAISESTGPYEQHF.

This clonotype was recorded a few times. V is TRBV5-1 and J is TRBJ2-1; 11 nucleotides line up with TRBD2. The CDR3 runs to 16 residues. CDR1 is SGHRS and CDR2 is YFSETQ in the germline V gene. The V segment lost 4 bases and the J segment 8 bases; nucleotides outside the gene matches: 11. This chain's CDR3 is CASSDPIAGGPDEQFF. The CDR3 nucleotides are TGCGCCAGCAGCGACCCGATAGCGGGGGGGCCCGATGAGCAGTTCTTC.

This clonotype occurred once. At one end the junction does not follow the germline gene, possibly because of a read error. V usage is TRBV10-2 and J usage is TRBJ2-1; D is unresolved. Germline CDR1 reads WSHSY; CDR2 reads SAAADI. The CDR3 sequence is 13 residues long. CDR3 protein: CANSEIPYNEQFF. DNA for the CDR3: TGCGCCAACAGTGAGATCCCGTACAATGAGCAGTTCTTC.

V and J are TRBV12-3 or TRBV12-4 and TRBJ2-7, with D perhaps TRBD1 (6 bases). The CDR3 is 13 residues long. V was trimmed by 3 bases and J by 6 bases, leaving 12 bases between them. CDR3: CASSFGDTCEQYF. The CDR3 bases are TGTGCCAGCAGTTTTGGGGACACATGCGAGCAGTACTTC.

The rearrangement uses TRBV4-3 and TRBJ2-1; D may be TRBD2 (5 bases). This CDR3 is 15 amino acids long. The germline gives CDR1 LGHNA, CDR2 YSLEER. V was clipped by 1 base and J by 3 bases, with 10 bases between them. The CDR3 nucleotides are TGCGCCAGCAGCCAAGGCTTCGGGGTCTACAATGAGCAGTTCTTC. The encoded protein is CASSQGFGVYNEQFF.

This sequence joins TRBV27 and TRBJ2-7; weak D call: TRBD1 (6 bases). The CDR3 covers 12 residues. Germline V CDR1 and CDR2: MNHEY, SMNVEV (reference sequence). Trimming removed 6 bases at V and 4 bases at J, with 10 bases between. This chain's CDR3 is CASSITGYEQYF. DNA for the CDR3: TGTGCCAGCAGCATAACAGGGTACGAGCAGTACTTC.

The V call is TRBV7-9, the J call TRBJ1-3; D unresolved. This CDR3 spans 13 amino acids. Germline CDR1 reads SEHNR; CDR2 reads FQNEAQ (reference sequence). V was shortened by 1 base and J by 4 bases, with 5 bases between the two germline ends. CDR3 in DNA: TGTGCCAGCAGCTTAGACCAGGGAAACACCATATATTTT. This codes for CASSLDQGNTIYF.

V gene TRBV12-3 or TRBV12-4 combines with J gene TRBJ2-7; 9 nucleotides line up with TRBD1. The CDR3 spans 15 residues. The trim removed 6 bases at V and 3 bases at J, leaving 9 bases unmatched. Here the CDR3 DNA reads TGTGCCAGCAGCCCCCAGACAGGGGGGCTCTACGAGCAGTACTTC. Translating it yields CASSPQTGGLYEQYF.

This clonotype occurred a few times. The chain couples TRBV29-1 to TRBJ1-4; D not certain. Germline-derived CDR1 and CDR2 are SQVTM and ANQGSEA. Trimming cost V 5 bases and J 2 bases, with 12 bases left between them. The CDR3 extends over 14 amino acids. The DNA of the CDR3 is TGCAGCGTTAAGGGTCCGCGGACTAATGAAAAACTGTTTTTT. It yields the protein CSVKGPRTNEKLFF.

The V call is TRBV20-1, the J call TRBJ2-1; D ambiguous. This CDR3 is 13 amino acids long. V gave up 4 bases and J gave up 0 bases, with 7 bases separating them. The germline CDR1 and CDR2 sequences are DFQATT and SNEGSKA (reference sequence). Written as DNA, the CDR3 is TGCAGTGCTATCGTCGGCTCCTACAATGAGCAGTTCTTC. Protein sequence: CSAIVGSYNEQFF.